This T cell receptor beta chain was identified during a study of cytomegalovirus exposure and HLA in healthy donors. This PCR relied on a set of 60 Vbeta primers and 13 Jbeta primers. Libraries were prepared by immunoSEQ multiplex PCR; TCRdb keeps only in-frame clonotypes and omits some of them. The sample lists approximately 190,000 clones, approximately 80% seen once, with around 3.7% in the top ten. Trimming removed 0 bases from V and 4 bases from J, with 6 bases in between. The germline CDR1 and CDR2 sequences are SGHDT and YYEEEE. This CDR3 spans 13 amino acids. The chain joins TRBV5-6 to TRBJ2-3; unclear D gene. The receptor comes from a man aged 40-49 years in good health and CMV-seropositive. The sequenced sample consisted of PBMCs. In DNA, the CDR3 is TGTGCCAGCAGCTTGGTCGAGTCAGATACGCAGTATTTT. Translation: CASSLVESDTQYF.